The 29 T cell receptor beta chains given below trace back to one sample, sequenced in a study of T cell responses to AZD1222 COVID-19 vaccine. The data were produced by immunoSEQ multiplex PCR, yet TCRdb's version contains in-frame clones alone and is incomplete. The data contain roughly 150,000 clones, approximately 91% of them singletons. The sample here was peripheral blood, taken on day 0 of AZD1222 vaccination. The origin of the receptors is an adult in good health.

This rearrangement joins TRBV28 to TRBJ2-2; D gene uncertain. Germline values: CDR1 MDHEN, CDR2 SYDVKM. The V gene lost 4 bases and the J gene lost 6 bases, with 12 bases spanning the gap. The CDR3 sequence is 14 residues long. The CDR3 coding sequence is TGTGCCAGCAGTTCCCACCTTTTGTCCGGGGAGCTGTTTTTT. Translation: CASSSHLLSGELFF.

The chain combines TRBV6-1 with TRBJ2-4, with D perhaps TRBD1 (5 bases). This CDR3 contains 13 residues. The germline gives CDR1 MNHNS, CDR2 SASEGT. V was pared by 2 bases and J by 5 bases, with 7 bases between. CDR3 nucleotide sequence: TGTGCCAGCAGTGAACAGGGCCAAAACATTCAGTACTTC. Residues: CASSEQGQNIQYF.

V usage is TRBV7-9 and J usage is TRBJ1-2, with D hard to call. The germline gives CDR1 SEHNR, CDR2 FQNEAQ (reference sequence). V was pared by 3 bases and J by 6 bases, with 8 bases between. The length of the CDR3 is 12 residues. As DNA, the CDR3 is TGTGCCAGCAGCTTGGAGGGAAATGGCTACACCTTC. It translates to CASSLEGNGYTF.

The chain employs TRBV7-2 and TRBJ2-7; D not certain. The CDR3 loop spans 12 amino acids. Germline lookup yields CDR1 SGHTA and CDR2 FQGNSA. With 5 bases removed from V and 3 bases from J, the gap between germline ends came to 8 bases. This CDR3 is CASSGRIYEQYF. CDR3 sequence (DNA): TGTGCCAGCAGCGGTAGAATCTACGAGCAGTACTTC.

This clone was seen once. J is TRBJ2-1 and V is TRBV7-2; 12 nucleotides align to TRBD1. The V segment lost 7 bases and the J segment 14 bases; nucleotides outside the gene matches: 18. CDR1 is SGHTA and CDR2 is FQGNSA in the germline V gene. The CDR3 runs to 16 residues. CDR3 loop: CASTQGGTGGAVRKFF. The CDR3 bases are TGTGCCAGCACCCAGGGAGGGACAGGGGGCGCGGTCAGGAAGTTCTTC.

The genes are TRBV30 and TRBJ1-5, with D possibly being TRBD1 (5 bases). The CDR3 length is 14 residues. Germline loops: CDR1 GTSNPN, CDR2 SVGIG (reference sequence). The germline V and J ends were trimmed by 0 bases and 4 bases, with 10 bases remaining between them. CDR3 sequence reads: CAWSVSGVNQPQHF. The CDR3 nucleotides read TGTGCCTGGAGTGTATCGGGGGTGAATCAGCCCCAGCATTTT.

V and J are TRBV18 and TRBJ1-1; D might be TRBD1 (5 bases). V lost 3 bases to trimming and J lost 0 bases, with 8 bases between them. This CDR3 is built from 14 residues. Germline assignment: CDR1 KGHSH and CDR2 LQKENI. Here the CDR3 reads CASSPGLLNTEAFF. The CDR3 nucleotides read TGTGCCAGCTCACCGGGACTGCTGAACACTGAAGCTTTCTTT.

The genes are TRBV15 and TRBJ2-3; D gene uncertain. This CDR3 spans 15 amino acids. Germline loops: CDR1 LNHNV, CDR2 YYDKDF (reference sequence). Trimming cost V 0 bases and J 0 bases, with 7 bases left between them. The CDR3 coding sequence is TGTGCCACCAGCAGAGATCGTCGTAGCACAGATACGCAGTATTTT. Translating gives CATSRDRRSTDTQYF.

The chain uses TRBV21-1 and TRBJ1-5; the table names TRBD1, a call not compared with the DNA. TRBV21-1 is assigned pseudogene status. The CDR3 has 17 amino acids. This CDR3 reads CASSKVLAGGGYLPQHF. In DNA, the CDR3 is TGTGCCAGCAGCAAAGTTTTGGCAGGGGGCGGCTATCTGCCCCAGCATTTT.

The rearrangement uses TRBV14 and TRBJ2-3, with TRBD2 identical over 11 bases. The germline V gene has CDR1 SGHDN and CDR2 FVKESK. V was pared by 2 bases and J by 0 bases, with 7 bases of the junction left unmatched. CDR3 size: 18 residues. CDR3 region: CASSQTTSGRTSTDTQYF. As DNA, the CDR3 is TGTGCCAGCAGCCAAACTACTAGCGGGAGAACTAGCACAGATACGCAGTATTTT. Using reference TRBV14 and TRBJ2-3 for the parts outside the CDR3, the full variable domain is EAGVTQFPSHSVIEKGQTVTLRCDPISGHDNLYWYRRVMGKEIKFLLHFVKESKQDESGMPNNRFLAERTGGTYSTLKVQPAELEDSGVYFCASSQTTSGRTSTDTQYFGPGTRLTVL.

The chain combines TRBV5-1 with TRBJ2-1; 10 bases are a match to TRBD1. Germline loops: CDR1 SGHRS, CDR2 YFSETQ. The CDR3 runs to 15 residues. V dropped 3 bases and J dropped 1; count of bases not matched to a gene: 1. CDR3 in amino acids: CASSSGQGSYNEQFF. CDR3 bases: TGCGCCAGCAGCTCGGGACAGGGGTCCTACAATGAGCAGTTCTTC.

The CDR3 DNA follows: TGTGCCAGCAGCGCCCCCGGGACTAGAAATGAGCAGTTCTTC. It specifies CASSAPGTRNEQFF. The genes are TRBV7-9 and TRBJ2-1; TRBD2 matches 8 bases. V trimming: 5 bases; J trimming: 7 bases; junction bases outside the gene matches: 7. There are 14 residues in the CDR3. The V gene's germline CDR1 is SEHNR and CDR2 FQNEAQ (reference sequence).

The gene calls are TRBV2 and TRBJ2-7; TRBD1 aligns across 7 bases. The CDR3 totals 14 residues. Per germline, CDR1 SNHLY and CDR2 FYNNEI. J lost 5 bases, V lost 6 bases, and 10 bases had no gene match. The CDR3 is CASRARDRYDEQYF. Written as DNA, the CDR3 is TGTGCCAGCAGAGCCAGGGACAGATATGACGAGCAGTACTTC.

This chain links TRBV19 with TRBJ1-4; D gene unclear. The germline V and J ends were trimmed by 6 bases and 7 bases, with 12 bases remaining between them. Germline V gene data show CDR1 as LNHDA and CDR2 as SQIVND (reference sequence). The CDR3 is 13 residues long. Here the CDR3 DNA reads TGTGCCAGTAGAACCTCAGGAATTGAAAAACTGTTTTTT. Amino acid sequence: CASRTSGIEKLFF.

This clone was seen a few times. The V call is TRBV6-5, the J call TRBJ2-6; a possible D gene is TRBD1 (6 bases). This CDR3 region has 15 residues. Per the germline V gene, CDR1 is MNHEY and CDR2 is SVGAGI. V lost 2 bases, J lost 2 bases, and 7 bases lay in between. The CDR3 nucleotides read TGTGCCAGCAGTTACGGGGGCACTGGGGCCAACGTCCTGACTTTC. It translates to CASSYGGTGANVLTF.

The chain combines TRBV5-1 with TRBJ2-5; D may be TRBD1 (5 bases). From germline, CDR1 is SGHRS and CDR2 YFSETQ. V was shortened by 1 base and J by 0 bases, with 13 bases between the two germline ends. The CDR3 spans 16 residues. The CDR3, as DNA: TGCGCCAGCAGCTTGCGCGGACAACCGTACCAAGAGACCCAGTACTTC. This translates into CASSLRGQPYQETQYF.

The rearrangement joins TRBV5-1 to TRBJ1-1; no clear D gene. Germline-derived CDR1 and CDR2 are SGHRS and YFSETQ. This CDR3 spans 15 amino acids. V lost 0 bases and J 4 bases, leaving 13 bases between the germline ends. The CDR3, as DNA: TGCGCCAGCAGCTTGGAGAGCCCGGGCGGCACTGAAGCTTTCTTT. It is translated as CASSLESPGGTEAFF.

This clone was observed once. This chain joins TRBV30 and TRBJ1-5; the D gene is possibly TRBD1 (6 bases). V gave up 3 bases and J gave up 0 bases, with 12 bases separating them. CDR1 is GTSNPN, CDR2 SVGIG, per germline (reference sequence). The CDR3 extends over 15 amino acids. The CDR3 DNA is TGTGCCTGGAGCGACGGGGGGGCTAGCAATCAGCCCCAGCATTTT. As protein: CAWSDGGASNQPQHF.

The genes are TRBV11-2 and TRBJ2-7; D may be TRBD1 (6 bases). Germline V CDR1 and CDR2: SGHAT, FQNNGV. The V end lost 5 bases, the J end lost 6 bases, and 14 bases lay between the germline ends. The CDR3 extends over 13 amino acids. Here the CDR3 reads CASSPDRTTEQYF. CDR3 nucleotides: TGTGCCAGCAGCCCGGACAGAACCACCGAGCAGTACTTC.

This chain links TRBV6-1 with TRBJ2-7, with D perhaps matching TRBD1 or TRBD2 (7 bases each). Trimming removed 2 bases at V and 3 bases at J, with 17 bases between. Germline V gene sequence: CDR1 MNHNS, CDR2 SASEGT. CDR3 size: 16 residues. The CDR3 DNA is TGTGCCAGCAGTGAATTGGGAGGGACAGTCGGCTACGAGCAGTACTTC. Its translation is CASSELGGTVGYEQYF.

The chain joins TRBV6-1 to TRBJ2-6; D is uncertain. V was shortened by 2 bases and J by 0 bases, with 5 bases between the two germline ends. CDR1 is MNHNS and CDR2 is SASEGT in the germline V gene. The CDR3 loop spans 15 amino acids. In DNA form, the CDR3 reads TGTGCCAGCAGTGAAAATTTCTCTGGGGCCAACGTCCTGACTTTC. Translation: CASSENFSGANVLTF.

About this clone itself: The junction departs from the called germline gene at one end, perhaps through a read error. The V call is TRBV7-8, the J call TRBJ2-7; 7 bases agree with TRBD1. The CDR3 runs 15 residues. Germline V CDR1 and CDR2: SGHVS, FQNEAQ. The CDR3 region is CASSETGTEELTLHF. CDR3 bases: TGTGCCAGCAGCGAAACCGGGACAGAGGAACTAACACTGCATTTC.

This sequence joins TRBV19 and TRBJ1-4, with 7 bases aligning to TRBD1. This CDR3 is 18 amino acids long. The ends lost 7 bases at V and 0 bases at J; junction bases unmatched: 14. The V gene's germline CDR1 is LNHDA and CDR2 SQIVND (reference sequence). The CDR3 reads CASKEGASRWATNEKLFF. CDR3 sequence (DNA): TGTGCCAGTAAGGAGGGGGCCTCTCGATGGGCAACTAATGAAAAACTGTTTTTT.

This clone appeared a single time. The chain uses TRBV18 and TRBJ2-1, with TRBD1 identical over 10 bases. Trimming at V came to 3 bases and at J to 4 bases, leaving 6 bases not matched to a gene. The CDR3 is 16 residues long. Germline values: CDR1 KGHSH, CDR2 LQKENI. The CDR3 bases are TGTGCCAGCTCACCTGACAGGGGGCGCGTTTACAATGAGCAGTTCTTC. It is translated as CASSPDRGRVYNEQFF.

The J gene is TRBJ1-1, the V gene TRBV6-4; a possible D gene is TRBD1 (6 bases). Per germline, CDR1 MRHNA and CDR2 SNTAGT. The CDR3 covers 15 residues. V was clipped by 0 bases and J by 6 bases, with 14 bases between them. The CDR3 bases are TGTGCCAGCAGTGACTCGAATATGGCAGGGGCTGAAGCTTTCTTT. Encoded protein: CASSDSNMAGAEAFF.

The chain carries TRBV29-1 and TRBJ2-3, with TRBD1 identical over 8 bases. Germline CDR1 reads SQVTM; CDR2 reads ANQGSEA. CDR3 length: 14 amino acids. J lost 2 bases, V lost 4 bases, and 5 bases had no gene match. DNA of the CDR3: TGCAGCGTTGCGACAGGGGCGTACACAGATACGCAGTATTTT. Translation: CSVATGAYTDTQYF.

The CDR3 region is CASSRGGRETYGYTF. The CDR3 DNA follows: TGCGCCAGCAGCCGAGGGGGGCGCGAGACCTATGGCTACACCTTC. The V call is TRBV5-1, the J call TRBJ1-2, with TRBD1 as a possible D gene (6 bases). V was cut by 4 bases and J by 4 bases, with 17 bases left in between. Germline CDR1 SGHRS, CDR2 YFSETQ. The CDR3 consists of 15 residues.

This clone was recorded only once. As DNA, the CDR3 is TGTGCCAGCAGTGCAGGCCCAAATGAAAAACTGTTTTTT. Residues: CASSAGPNEKLFF. V is TRBV6-4 and J is TRBJ1-4; no clear D. V was cut by 4 bases and J by 5 bases, with 8 bases left in between. The CDR3 consists of 13 residues. CDR1 and CDR2 (germline): MRHNA, SNTAGT.

This clone was seen just once. The V gene is TRBV9, the J gene TRBJ1-2; TRBD1 agrees at 8 bases. This CDR3 comprises 17 residues. The germline V gene encodes CDR1 SGDLS and CDR2 YYNGEE. The trim removed 0 bases at V and 4 bases at J, leaving 11 bases unmatched. In DNA form, the CDR3 reads TGTGCCAGCAGCGTAGGCGGACAGGGCCCAATTGTCTATGGCTACACCTTC. Protein sequence: CASSVGGQGPIVYGYTF.